This T cell receptor beta chain comes out of a study of blood T cells in healthy people across ages. Turning to this clonotype: Its target is not known.

Whole-study findings and limits: PBMCs were not sorted, which prevented a conclusive comparison of naive versus antigen-experienced cells.

In germline, CDR1 is LGHNA, CDR2 YNFKEQ. This CDR3 is built from 14 residues. Sample-barcoded 5' priming and a J-beta primer mix drove a second PCR of 7 to 11 cycles. Any given sample supplied a minimum of 2.5 million CDR3-containing paired-end reads. MiXCR was run by TCRdb on the 5' RACE reads, yielding one entry per CDR3 protein. The data contain about 570,000 distinct CDR3 sequences, 25% to 30% of them singletons. The sequencing sample was made of blood. The genes are TRBV4-2 and TRBJ2-1, with unresolved D. TRBJ2-5 matches the DNA end more closely, so the J call is doubtful. This TCR was recovered from a woman in her seventies in good health. CDR3 sequence reads: CASSQELVGETQYF. The CDR3 DNA follows: TGTGCCAGCAGCCAAGAACTGGTTGGGGAGACCCAGTACTTC.